This is a list of T cell receptor beta chains from one sample in a study of blood T cell repertoires in COVID-19. Produced via immunoSEQ multiplex PCR; TCRdb's table is partial and in-frame only. This table holds 250,000 or so clones, roughly 80% found once. The sequenced sample consisted of peripheral blood. The source of these receptors is a man aged 80 or over with acute or convalescent COVID-19. The CDR3 runs from the conserved cysteine through the conserved F or W. D genes are given only for firm matches. Part of the rows lack a size; the others show once, few, many or a class for expanded clones.

j_gene	abundance	d_gene	v_gene	CDR3nt	CDR3aa
TRBJ2-2	NA	NA	TRBV24-1	TGTGCCACCAGTGGACAGCTGACTTTCTCGAACACCGGGGAGCTGTTTTTT	CATSGQLTFSNTGELFF
TRBJ2-1	NA	TRBD2	TRBV19	TGTGCCAGTAGTTCGGGACTAGCGGGGTTCTACAATGAGCAGTTCTTC	CASSSGLAGFYNEQFF
TRBJ2-7	NA	NA	TRBV7-2	TGTGCCAGCAGCACCGGACTCAAGTACGAGCAGTACTTC	CASSTGLKYEQYF
TRBJ2-7	NA	TRBD1	TRBV27	TGTGCCAGCAGTTTATGGGGACAGGGATCAACCTACGAGCAGTACTTC	CASSLWGQGSTYEQYF
TRBJ1-6	NA	NA	TRBV19	TGTGCCAGTAGGCTCGGCAGGGGATCAGGGAATTCACCCCTCCACTTT	CASRLGRGSGNSPLHF
TRBJ1-6	NA	NA	TRBV3-1/TRBV3-2	TGTGCCAGCAGCCCAGAGGCCAATTCACCCCTCCACTTT	CASSPEANSPLHF
TRBJ1-1	NA	NA	TRBV14	TGTGCCAGCAGCCAAGAGTTCTTTAGCGGAGCGTGGGAGAACACTGAAGCTTTCTTT	CASSQEFFSGAWENTEAFF
TRBJ1-2	NA	NA	TRBV6-1	TGTGCCAGCAGTGAAATCCATCAGGGTCCAAGATCTAACTATGGCTACACCTTC	CASSEIHQGPRSNYGYTF
TRBJ1-3	NA	NA	TRBV5-1	TGCGCCAGCAGCGTTGGGGCCAGCTCTGGAAACACCATATATTTT	CASSVGASSGNTIYF
TRBJ2-7	NA	TRBD1	TRBV5-6	TGTGCCAGCAGCTTGCATTGGGGCAGGACAGGTGGGTCGTACGAGCAGTACTTC	CASSLHWGRTGGSYEQYF
TRBJ2-7	NA	TRBD1	TRBV10-3	TGTGCCATCAGTGACAGCCGGGACAGGAAATACGAGCAGTACTTC	CAISDSRDRKYEQYF
TRBJ1-2	NA	NA	TRBV7-2	TGTGCCAGCAGCTTAAATAAGCGAGGCTACACCTTC	CASSLNKRGYTF
TRBJ2-7	NA	TRBD1	TRBV10-3	TGTGCCATCAGGTCAGGGGCAGGGGGCTCCTACGAGCAGTACTTC	CAIRSGAGGSYEQYF
TRBJ2-1	NA	TRBD2	TRBV3-1/TRBV3-2	TGTGCCAGCCGGACTAGCAGTATCGGGGGTGGTGAGCAGTTCTTC	CASRTSSIGGGEQFF
TRBJ1-3	NA	TRBD1	TRBV28	TGTGCCAGCAGTTTAGGAGTGACAGGGTCTTACTCTGGAAACACCATATATTTT	CASSLGVTGSYSGNTIYF
TRBJ2-7	NA	TRBD2	TRBV3-1/TRBV3-2	TGTGCCAGCAGCCAAGCTTTTGGACTAGCGGGAGGGAGCTCCTACGAGCAGTACTTC	CASSQAFGLAGGSSYEQYF
TRBJ2-1	NA	TRBD2	TRBV19	TGTGCCAGTAGTATTGGGGGAGGGAAAGTTAATGAGCAGTTCTTC	CASSIGGGKVNEQFF
TRBJ2-1	NA	NA	TRBV6-5	TGTGCCAGCAGGTCTTACAATGAGCAGTTCTTC	CASRSYNEQFF
TRBJ2-1	once	NA	TRBV7-9	TGTGCCAGCAGCTTACTCTCGGATGAGCAGTTCTTC	CASSLLSDEQFF
TRBJ1-1	NA	TRBD1	TRBV30	TGTGCCTGGAGTCCCCGGGACAGAGTAAGGAAAGCTTTCTTT	CAWSPRDRVRKAFF
TRBJ2-7	NA	NA	TRBV7-9	TGTGCCAGCAGCTCGGGACTTTCGTACGAGCAGTACTTC	CASSSGLSYEQYF
TRBJ1-5	few	NA	TRBV27	TGTGCCAGCAGTCCGCTACTCAATCGGGGGCAGCCCCAGCATTTT	CASSPLLNRGQPQHF
TRBJ2-3	NA	TRBD2	TRBV24-1	TGTGCCACCAGTGGTTCCCCACTGGGACTAGCGAGGAGCACAGATACGCAGTATTTT	CATSGSPLGLARSTDTQYF
TRBJ2-2	NA	NA	TRBV18	TGTGCCAGCTCACCCAGGGGGAACACCGGGGAGCTGTTTTTT	CASSPRGNTGELFF
TRBJ2-4	NA	TRBD2	TRBV27	TGTGCCAGCAGTTTTTTGAGGGGACCCTCACTAGCGGGAGGGAGCCAGGGAAACATTCAGTACTTC	CASSFLRGPSLAGGSQGNIQYF
TRBJ2-7	NA	TRBD1	TRBV5-4	TGTGCCAGCAGCTTCCTCCGGGACAGGGACTACGAGCAGTACTTC	CASSFLRDRDYEQYF
TRBJ2-6	once	TRBD1	TRBV10-1	TGCGCCAGCAGCGGATGTAAACAGGGGGAACCTGGGGCCAACGTCCTGACTTTC	CASSGCKQGEPGANVLTF
TRBJ1-5	NA	TRBD1	TRBV18	TGTGCCAGCTCACCTAAACAGGGGGGAGGACAGCCCCAGCATTTT	CASSPKQGGGQPQHF
TRBJ2-7	few	NA	TRBV30	TGTGCCTGGAGTGTACAAAAGTACGAGCAGTACTTC	CAWSVQKYEQYF
TRBJ2-7	NA	NA	TRBV5-5	TGTGCCAGCTCTTATGGGCTCTACGAGCAGTACTTC	CASSYGLYEQYF
TRBJ2-7	NA	TRBD1	TRBV11-2	TGTGCCAGCAGTCATCCGGGACAGGGGACCTACGAGCAGTACTTC	CASSHPGQGTYEQYF
TRBJ2-2	NA	TRBD1	TRBV24-1	TGTGCCACCAGTGACCGACGGACAGGGCGGAACACCGGGGAGCTGTTTTTT	CATSDRRTGRNTGELFF
TRBJ1-3	NA	NA	TRBV28	TGTGCCAGCAGTTCCCCCGGGGGGCAAGGAAACACCATATATTTT	CASSSPGGQGNTIYF
TRBJ2-7	NA	TRBD2	TRBV10-3	TGTGCCATCTCTAGCGGAGTAGGGAGCTCCTACGAGCAGTACTTC	CAISSGVGSSYEQYF
TRBJ1-6	NA	NA	TRBV6-5	TGTGCCAGCAGTCACAGGGTACCCGATTCACCCCTCCACTTT	CASSHRVPDSPLHF
TRBJ1-3	NA	NA	TRBV30	TGTGCCTGGAGTGGAACCCGGTCCGGCGGGAACACCATATATTTT	CAWSGTRSGGNTIYF
TRBJ2-3	many	NA	TRBV5-1	TGCGCCAGCAGCTTGGGTTGGGGCTACACAGATACGCAGTATTTT	CASSLGWGYTDTQYF
TRBJ1-1	NA	NA	TRBV28	TGTGCCAGCAGTTTATCCCCCAGGGAAGGGAACACTGAAGCTTTCTTT	CASSLSPREGNTEAFF
TRBJ1-5	NA	TRBD1	TRBV19	TGTGCCAGTACCAACGCCCCCCGGACAGGGGGCCGACAGCCCCAGCATTTT	CASTNAPRTGGRQPQHF
TRBJ2-1	NA	NA	TRBV19	TGTGCCAGTAGTATTGTCAGGGGCGATACGAACCAGTTCTTC	CASSIVRGDTNQFF
TRBJ2-7	NA	TRBD1	TRBV3-1/TRBV3-2	TGTGCCAGCAGCCCATCCGGGACAGGCTCCTACGAGCAGTACTTC	CASSPSGTGSYEQYF
TRBJ2-2	NA	TRBD1	TRBV19	TGTGCCAGTAGTGTACAGGGGGTGGACACCGGGGAGCTGTTTTTT	CASSVQGVDTGELFF
TRBJ1-2	NA	NA	TRBV6-1	TGTGCCAGCAGTGGGACGGAGGCCACTTGGGGCTACACCTTC	CASSGTEATWGYTF
TRBJ2-1	NA	TRBD2	TRBV10-1	TGCGCCAGCAGTGAGGGGGGGACTAGCGGTTACAATGAGCAGTTCTTC	CASSEGGTSGYNEQFF